What follows describes a single TCR beta chain. Its antigen is undetermined. The data were produced by immunoSEQ multiplex PCR, yet TCRdb's version contains in-frame clones alone and is incomplete. The sample carries fewer than 70,000 clones, around 85% recorded once. As for time point: after dendritic cell vaccination, including at tumor progression/relapse. These data belong to a study of glioma-infiltrating T cells after dendritic cell vaccination. Study-level findings and limits: Higher pretreatment TIL content predicted longer progression-free time and survival.

V shed 4 bases and J 2 bases; nucleotides not matched to a gene: 4. Per germline, CDR1 LNHDA and CDR2 SQIVND (reference sequence). The CDR3 is 15 residues long. This TCR was recovered from a human donor with glioblastoma. The sample was blood, taken after dendritic cell vaccination. This chain links TRBV19 with TRBJ1-2; 10 nucleotides match TRBD1. The CDR3 DNA follows: TGTGCCAGTAGTACACCGGGACAGGGGAACTATGGCTACACCTTC. It specifies CASSTPGQGNYGYTF. The full variable domain, with the rest looked up from reference TRBV19 and TRBJ1-2, is DGGITQSPKYLFRKEGQNVTLSCEQNLNHDAMYWYRQDPGQGLRLIYYSQIVNDFQKGDIAEGYSVSREKKESFPLTVTSAQKNPTAFYLCASSTPGQGNYGYTFGSGTRLTVV.